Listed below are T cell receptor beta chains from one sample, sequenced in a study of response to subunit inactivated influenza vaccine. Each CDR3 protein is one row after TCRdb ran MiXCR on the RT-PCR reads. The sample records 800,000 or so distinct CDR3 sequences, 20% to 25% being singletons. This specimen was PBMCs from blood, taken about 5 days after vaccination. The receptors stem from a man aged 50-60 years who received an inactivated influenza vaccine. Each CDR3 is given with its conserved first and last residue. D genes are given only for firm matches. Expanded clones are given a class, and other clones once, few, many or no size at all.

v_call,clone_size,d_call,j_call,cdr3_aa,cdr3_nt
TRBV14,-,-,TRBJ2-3,CASSQTLPLTTQYF,TGTGCCAGCAGCCAAACCCTACCGCTCACTACGCAGTATTTT
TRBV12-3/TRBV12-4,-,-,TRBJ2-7,CASSFQVRRQYF,TGTGCCAGCAGTTTTCAGGTCCGCCGGCAGTACTTC
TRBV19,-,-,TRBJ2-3,CASSIRGYTDTQYF,TGTGCCAGTAGTATTAGAGGGTACACAGATACGCAGTATTTT
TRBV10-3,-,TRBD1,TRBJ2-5,CAIRGDRGPRQYF,TGTGCCATCAGGGGGGACAGGGGCCCACGCCAGTACTTC
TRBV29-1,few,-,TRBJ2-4,CSVGTTYKNIQYF,TGCAGCGTTGGGACTACATACAAAAACATTCAGTACTTC
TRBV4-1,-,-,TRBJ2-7,CASSQGGEHYEQYF,TGCGCCAGCAGCCAAGGTGGGGAACATTACGAGCAGTACTTC
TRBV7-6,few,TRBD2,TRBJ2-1,CASSLIWTSGGAYNEQFF,TGTGCCAGCAGCTTAATATGGACTAGCGGGGGGGCCTACAATGAGCAGTTCTTC
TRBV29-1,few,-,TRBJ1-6,CSVTTGPNSPLHF,TGCAGCGTTACTACAGGGCCTAATTCACCCCTCCACTTT
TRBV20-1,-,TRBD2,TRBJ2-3,CSARGGKASTDTQYF,TGCAGTGCTCGGGGGGGTAAAGCTAGCACAGATACGCAGTATTTT
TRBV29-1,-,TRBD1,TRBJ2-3,CSVEGDREPDTQYF,TGCAGCGTTGAAGGGGACAGGGAACCAGATACGCAGTATTTT
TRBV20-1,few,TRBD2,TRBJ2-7,CSAPSGGTYEQYF,TGCAGTGCACCGTCCGGGGGGACCTACGAGCAGTACTTC
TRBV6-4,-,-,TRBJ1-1,CASSDRPWRTGTEAFF,TGTGCCAGCAGTGACCGTCCTTGGCGGACGGGCACTGAAGCTTTCTTT
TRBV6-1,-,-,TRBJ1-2,CASSLARGPLYGYTF,TGTGCCAGCAGTCTCGCGAGGGGACCCTTGTATGGCTACACCTTC
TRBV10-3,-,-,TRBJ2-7,CAISERREGEQYF,TGTGCCATCAGTGAGCGGCGGGAAGGCGAGCAGTACTTC
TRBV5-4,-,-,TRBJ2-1,CASSLGSESSYNEQFF,TGTGCCAGCAGCTTGGGGTCGGAGAGCTCCTACAATGAGCAGTTCTTC
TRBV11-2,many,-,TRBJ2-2,CASRGVKKSRGTGELFF,TGTGCCAGCAGAGGGGTAAAAAAATCCCGGGGGACCGGGGAGCTGTTTTTT
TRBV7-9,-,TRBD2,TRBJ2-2,CASRQGTSRHTGELFF,TGTGCCAGCAGGCAGGGGACTAGCAGACACACCGGGGAGCTGTTTTTT
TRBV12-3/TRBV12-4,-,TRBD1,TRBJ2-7,CASSFWTGAPYEQYF,TGTGCCAGCAGTTTTTGGACAGGGGCGCCCTACGAGCAGTACTTC
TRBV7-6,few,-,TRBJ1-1,CASSPLTGTEAFF,TGTGCCAGCAGCCCCCTCACGGGGACTGAAGCTTTCTTT
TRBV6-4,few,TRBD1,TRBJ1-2,CASSRAGQGRGGYTF,TGTGCCAGCAGCAGAGCCGGACAGGGAAGAGGTGGCTACACCTTC
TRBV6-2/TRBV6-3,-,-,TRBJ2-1,CASSSWGLDPNEQFF,TGTGCCAGCAGTTCATGGGGTCTTGACCCCAATGAGCAGTTCTTC
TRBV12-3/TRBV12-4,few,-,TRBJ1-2,CASSRLQGSYTF,TGTGCCAGCAGCCGCTTACAGGGAAGCTACACCTTC
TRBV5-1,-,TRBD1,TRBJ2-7,CASSPPGTGQIRGSEQYF,TGCGCCAGCAGCCCCCCAGGGACAGGGCAAATCAGGGGTTCCGAGCAGTACTTC
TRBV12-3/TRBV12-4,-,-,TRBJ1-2,CASSPFSEPRNGYTF,TGTGCCAGCAGTCCCTTTTCCGAACCGAGGAATGGCTACACCTTC
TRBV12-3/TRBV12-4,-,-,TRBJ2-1,CASSFSQRNEQFF,TGTGCCAGCAGTTTTTCGCAGCGCAATGAGCAGTTCTTC
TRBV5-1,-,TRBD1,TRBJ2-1,CATRTGLHNEQFF,TGCGCCACTAGGACAGGGTTACACAATGAGCAGTTCTTC
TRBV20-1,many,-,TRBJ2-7,CSARNLVLGEQYF,TGCAGTGCCCGGAACCTAGTCCTCGGCGAGCAGTACTTC
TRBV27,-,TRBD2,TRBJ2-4,CASSPLAGEGPGIQYF,TGTGCCAGCAGCCCCCTAGCGGGAGAAGGGCCGGGCATTCAGTACTTC
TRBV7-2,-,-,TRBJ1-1,CASSPNLRAFF,TGTGCCAGCAGCCCAAACCTCAGGGCTTTCTTT
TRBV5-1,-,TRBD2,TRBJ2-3,CASSRGLADRTDTQYF,TGCGCCAGCAGCAGGGGACTAGCAGACCGGACAGATACGCAGTATTTT
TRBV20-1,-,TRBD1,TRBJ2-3,CSASDRGTTDTQYF,TGCAGTGCTAGTGACAGGGGTACAACAGATACGCAGTATTTT
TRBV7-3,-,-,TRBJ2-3,CASNPGDGRTDTQYF,TGTGCCAGCAACCCGGGGGACGGACGCACAGATACGCAGTATTTT
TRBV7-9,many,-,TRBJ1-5,CASSFGTVSNQPQHF,TGTGCCAGCAGCTTTGGGACCGTGAGCAATCAGCCCCAGCATTTT
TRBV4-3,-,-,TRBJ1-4,CASSRQAGGEKLFF,TGCGCCAGCAGCCGACAGGCCGGGGGTGAAAAACTGTTTTTT
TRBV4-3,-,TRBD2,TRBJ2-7,CASSQALSGNEQYF,TGCGCCAGCAGCCAAGCTCTTAGCGGGAACGAGCAGTACTTC
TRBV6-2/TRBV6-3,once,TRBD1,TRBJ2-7,CASSYEDRISYEQYF,TGTGCCAGCAGTTATGAGGACAGGATATCCTACGAGCAGTACTTC
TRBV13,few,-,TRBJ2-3,CASSSSPGTTSTDTQYF,TGTGCCAGCAGCTCCTCCCCCGGGACCACTAGCACAGATACGCAGTATTTT
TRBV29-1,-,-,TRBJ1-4,CSVRSNLGEKLFF,TGCAGCGTTAGGTCAAACCTGGGGGAAAAACTGTTTTTT